Below are 28 T cell receptor beta chains sequenced from a single sample in a study of Ad26.COV2.S vaccination and SARS-CoV-2 variants. Treatment given: roughly 18 received Ad26.COV2.S at low or high dose, single or two shots; about 5 received placebo; per-sample allocation not given. Each sample was drawn 63 days after the first injection (of vaccine or placebo). This table comes from immunoSEQ multiplex PCR, and its TCRdb copy is limited to in-frame clones, with some not included. Of 450,000 to 550,000 clones in the sample, 70% to 90% are singletons; the top ten hold over 1.5%. This specimen was peripheral blood, taken in a trial of Ad26.COV2.S vaccine versus placebo. The source of these receptors is a person between 18 and 59 years old who received the Ad26.COV2.S COVID-19 vaccine or a placebo.

V is TRBV4-3 and J is TRBJ2-6; 10 bases match TRBD1. Trimming at V came to 0 bases and at J to 0 bases, leaving 5 bases not matched to a gene. Germline loops: CDR1 LGHNA, CDR2 YSLEER. The CDR3 length is 19 residues. CDR3 bases: TGCGCCAGCAGCCAAGATTTTCGGACAGGGGGCTCTGGGGCCAACGTCCTGACTTTC. As protein: CASSQDFRTGGSGANVLTF.

In its sample, this clone was seen a few times. The CDR3, as DNA: TGTGCCAGCAGTATTCCCCAGGGCACCATATATTTT. Protein product: CASSIPQGTIYF. The V gene is TRBV6-5, the J gene TRBJ1-3; D possibly corresponds to TRBD1 (5 bases). CDR1 MNHEY and CDR2 SVGAGI come from the germline V gene. CDR3 length equals 12 residues. V dropped 5 bases and J dropped 9 bases, with 11 bases sitting between them.

This clone was detected only once. The genes are TRBV5-1 and TRBJ2-1; D tentatively fits TRBD1 or TRBD2 (5 bases each). V was cut by 0 bases and J by 4 bases, with 11 bases left in between. Germline loops: CDR1 SGHRS, CDR2 YFSETQ. The CDR3 is 15 amino acids. The CDR3 nucleotides are TGCGCCAGCAGCTTGGTCAGGGAGCTGTACAATGAGCAGTTCTTC. Its protein is CASSLVRELYNEQFF.

The chain links TRBV2 to TRBJ1-1; tentatively, D is TRBD1 (6 bases). Trimming removed 1 base at V and 6 bases at J, with 18 bases between. The CDR3 length is 16 residues. Germline values: CDR1 SNHLY, CDR2 FYNNEI. The CDR3 loop reads CASSEVTGQKYAEAFF. CDR3 bases: TGTGCCAGCAGTGAAGTCACCGGACAGAAATACGCTGAAGCTTTCTTT.

V and J are TRBV5-1 and TRBJ1-6; D ambiguous. V was shortened by 0 bases and J by 9 bases, with 13 bases between the two germline ends. CDR3 length equals 15 residues. The germline V gene has CDR1 SGHRS and CDR2 YFSETQ. DNA of the CDR3: TGCGCCAGCAGCTTGGGCGTACAGCGAGCTTCACCCCTCCACTTT. Protein product: CASSLGVQRASPLHF.

The V gene is TRBV30, the J gene TRBJ1-3, with no clear D. Per germline, CDR1 GTSNPN and CDR2 SVGIG (reference sequence). The V end was cut by 4 bases, the J end by 0 bases, with 7 bases between. The CDR3 runs to 13 residues. This CDR3 reads CAWIGISGNTIYF. The CDR3 bases are TGTGCCTGGATAGGGATCTCTGGAAACACCATATATTTT.

This CDR3 reads CASFTTSSTDTQYF. CDR3 DNA: TGTGCCAGCTTTACAACCTCTAGCACAGATACGCAGTATTTT. This chain joins TRBV5-4 and TRBJ2-3; D uncertain. Germline CDR1 reads SGHNT; CDR2 reads YYREEE (reference sequence). V was pared by 7 bases and J by 0 bases, with 12 bases between. The CDR3 length is 14 residues.

The table lists this clone with many counts. V is TRBV6-5 and J is TRBJ1-6; D is ambiguous. Trimming removed 10 bases from V and 0 bases from J, with 13 bases in between. This CDR3 is built from 15 residues. Germline V gene sequence: CDR1 MNHEY, CDR2 SVGAGI. CDR3 residues: CATREGSSYNSPLHF. Here the CDR3 DNA reads TGTGCCACCCGAGAAGGAAGCTCCTATAATTCACCCCTCCACTTT.

The chain combines TRBV9 with TRBJ2-6, with D perhaps TRBD1 (6 bases). CDR3 length: 15 amino acids. V was clipped by 2 bases and J by 2 bases, with 8 bases between them. Germline V gene data show CDR1 as SGDLS and CDR2 as YYNGEE. Written as DNA, the CDR3 is TGTGCCAGCAGCGTCCACAGGGCTGGGGCCAACGTCCTGACTTTC. Translating gives CASSVHRAGANVLTF.

V and J are TRBV7-9 and TRBJ1-1; D perhaps matches TRBD1 (5 bases). The CDR3 is 13 amino acids. V was clipped by 1 base and J by 8 bases, with 11 bases between them. Germline CDR1 is SEHNR and CDR2 is FQNEAQ (reference sequence). CDR3 sequence: CASSLGGASEAFF. For the CDR3, the DNA is TGTGCCAGCAGCTTAGGAGGGGCCTCGGAAGCTTTCTTT.

The genes are TRBV11-2 and TRBJ2-1, with D possibly TRBD2 on 5 matching bases. The CDR3 length is 16 residues. The germline V gene encodes CDR1 SGHAT and CDR2 FQNNGV. Between the trimmed V and J ends, which lost 6 bases and 4 bases, there was a span of 19 bases. DNA for the CDR3: TGTGCCAGCAGACCCGCGGGCGGTACATTTTACAATGAGCAGTTCTTC. Its translation: CASRPAGGTFYNEQFF.

The chain joins TRBV19 to TRBJ2-4; 7 bases line up with TRBD1. The ends lost 5 bases at V and 0 bases at J; junction bases unmatched: 10. This CDR3 has 17 residues. CDR1 is LNHDA and CDR2 is SQIVND in the germline V gene (reference sequence). The CDR3 DNA reads TGTGCCAGTAGTCCAAACGGGGACAGCTTAGCCAAAAACATTCAGTACTTC. It specifies CASSPNGDSLAKNIQYF.

This clone was seen a few times. The chain has TRBV18 and TRBJ1-2; D gene unclear. The germline V gene has CDR1 KGHSH and CDR2 LQKENI. There are 15 residues in the CDR3. Trimming removed 0 bases at V and 4 bases at J, with 12 bases between. CDR3 DNA sequence: TGTGCCAGCTCACCACCGGAGTCAGAGACCTATGGCTACACCTTC. Amino acid sequence: CASSPPESETYGYTF.

The gene calls are TRBV2 and TRBJ1-4; D remains unclear. The CDR3 consists of 14 residues. CDR1 and CDR2 from the germline V gene are SNHLY and FYNNEI. Trimming removed 3 bases from V and 8 bases from J, with 13 bases in between. CDR3 protein: CASSDHGVSEKLFF. The CDR3 nucleotides read TGTGCCAGCAGTGATCACGGGGTTTCCGAAAAACTGTTTTTT.

The chain couples TRBV3-1 (or the pseudogene TRBV3-2) to TRBJ1-2; D ambiguous. Germline V gene sequence: CDR1 LGHDT, CDR2 YNNKEL (reference sequence). With 0 bases removed from V and 8 bases from J, the gap between germline ends came to 13 bases. This CDR3 is 14 amino acids long. The CDR3 nucleotides read TGTGCCAGCAGCCAAGATCTCGGGGTGGGCGGCTACACCTTC. This codes for CASSQDLGVGGYTF.

A note on this clone: At the DNA level, this CDR3 is encoded by other sequences in the same sample as well. The V call is TRBV27, the J call TRBJ1-5, with a possible D match to TRBD1 (5 bases). This CDR3 has 13 amino acids. Germline assignment: CDR1 MNHEY and CDR2 SMNVEV (reference sequence). V dropped 2 bases and J dropped 4 bases, with 6 bases sitting between them. This chain's CDR3 is CASSLQGNQPQHF. The CDR3, as DNA: TGTGCCAGCAGTTTACAGGGAAATCAGCCCCAGCATTTT.

V is TRBV28 and J is TRBJ1-3, with D perhaps matching TRBD1 (6 bases). V was clipped by 5 bases and J by 0 bases, with 14 bases between them. Germline V gene lookup returns CDR1 MDHEN and CDR2 SYDVKM. The CDR3 consists of 16 residues. CDR3 nucleotides: TGTGCCAGCAGTAACAACCGGGACAACTCTGGAAACACCATATATTTT. Encoded protein: CASSNNRDNSGNTIYF.

The chain carries TRBV2 and TRBJ2-5; 8 nucleotides align to TRBD1. The CDR3 spans 12 residues. Germline V CDR1 and CDR2: SNHLY, FYNNEI. Unmatched junction bases numbered 1, after V lost 6 bases and J lost 4 bases. Written as DNA, the CDR3 is TGTGCCAGCAGAGGACAGGGAGAGACCCAGTACTTC. It translates to CASRGQGETQYF.

This clone was counted between two and nine times. This chain links TRBV14 with TRBJ1-6; D call uncertain. Germline loops: CDR1 SGHDN, CDR2 FVKESK. V lost 0 bases and J 7 bases, leaving 4 bases between the germline ends. CDR3 size: 13 residues. CDR3 sequence: CASSQELNSPLHF. CDR3 DNA sequence: TGTGCCAGCAGCCAAGAATTAAATTCACCCCTCCACTTT.

This chain joins TRBV5-1 and TRBJ1-3, with 7 bases identical to TRBD1. This CDR3 spans 16 amino acids. Germline V lookup: CDR1 SGHRS, CDR2 YFSETQ. The trim removed 5 bases at V and 2 bases at J, leaving 10 bases unmatched. The CDR3 here is CASSRGPDRAGNTIYF. CDR3 bases: TGCGCCAGCAGTCGGGGGCCAGACAGGGCTGGAAACACCATATATTTT.

This clone was seen a few times. The chain combines TRBV7-9 with TRBJ1-6; no reliable D call. Trimming stripped 5 bases from V and 9 bases from J, with 8 bases between. CDR1 is SEHNR and CDR2 is FQNEAQ in the germline V gene (reference sequence). CDR3 length: 12 residues. CDR3 sequence: CASSAPPSPLHF. The CDR3 DNA is TGTGCCAGCAGCGCCCCGCCTTCACCCCTCCACTTT. Together with reference TRBV7-9 and TRBJ1-6, the CDR3 gives the full variable domain: DTGVSQNPRHKITKRGQNVTFRCDPISEHNRLYWYRQTLGQGPEFLTYFQNEAQLEKSRLLSDRFSAERPKGSFSTLEIQRTEQGDSAMYLCASSAPPSPLHFGNGTRLTVT.

In this sample, this clone turned up once. The chain combines TRBV7-3 with TRBJ2-3; no firm D call. The V end lost 6 bases, the J end lost 0 bases, and 7 bases lay between the germline ends. This CDR3 is 13 amino acids long. CDR1 SGHTA and CDR2 FQGTGA come from the germline V gene. CDR3 protein: CASSEPSTDTQYF. The CDR3 region has the DNA TGTGCCAGCAGTGAACCTAGCACAGATACGCAGTATTTT. The variable domain in full, completed from reference TRBV7-3 and TRBJ2-3, reads GAGVSQTPSNKVTEKGKYVELRCDPISGHTALYWYRQSLGQGPEFLIYFQGTGAADDSGLPNDRFFAVRPEGSVSTLKIQRTERGDSAVYLCASSEPSTDTQYFGPGTRLTVL.

The J gene is TRBJ2-2, the V gene TRBV5-8, with 7 bases identical to TRBD1. The CDR3 is made up of 15 amino acids. Germline values: CDR1 SGHTS, CDR2 YDEGEE. V lost 3 bases to trimming and J lost 1 base; unmatched junction nucleotides: 3. CDR3 in DNA: TGTGCCAGCAGCTCGGGACAGTGGAACACCGGGGAGCTGTTTTTT. Translation: CASSSGQWNTGELFF.

The gene calls are TRBV5-1 and TRBJ2-2; D remains ambiguous. Looked up from germline, CDR1 is SGHRS and CDR2 is YFSETQ. This CDR3 is built from 16 residues. Trimming shortened V by 5 bases and J by 1 base, and 15 bases separated the two germline ends. The CDR3 loop is CASRPPEQWNTGELFF. The CDR3 DNA sequence: TGCGCCAGCAGACCCCCGGAGCAGTGGAACACCGGGGAGCTGTTTTTT.

The rearrangement links TRBV10-2 to TRBJ2-5; perhaps TRBD2 as D (6 bases). The CDR3 has 12 amino acids. Per germline, CDR1 WSHSY and CDR2 SAAADI. The V and J ends lost 7 bases and 5 bases respectively, with 11 bases between them. DNA for the CDR3: TGCGCCAGCACCGGGAGAGGCGAGACCCAGTACTTC. Its translation is CASTGRGETQYF.

J is TRBJ2-3 and V is TRBV27, with 13 positions matching TRBD2. The ends lost 5 bases at V and 10 bases at J; junction bases unmatched: 6. This CDR3 contains 14 residues. Germline V gene sequence: CDR1 MNHEY, CDR2 SMNVEV (reference sequence). CDR3 nucleotides: TGTGCCAGCAGTGGAACTAGCGGGGGGGATCCGCAGTATTTT. Translation gives CASSGTSGGDPQYF.

V is TRBV5-5 and J is TRBJ1-5; no clear D. Germline V CDR1 and CDR2: SGHKS, YYEKEE (reference sequence). CDR3 size: 13 residues. V was shortened by 3 bases and J by 5 bases, with 9 bases between the two germline ends. The CDR3 protein is CASSSAAHQPQHF. The CDR3 DNA follows: TGTGCCAGCAGCTCGGCGGCCCATCAGCCCCAGCATTTT.

This chain uses TRBV6-1 with TRBJ2-6; D is ambiguous. The CDR3 has 15 amino acids. Germline CDR1 and CDR2: MNHNS and SASEGT. V lost 1 base to trimming and J lost 4 bases, with 8 bases between them. Written as DNA, the CDR3 is TGTGCCAGCAGTGAAGGGGCTGCAGGGGCCAACGTCCTGACTTTC. This translates into CASSEGAAGANVLTF.